Below, one TCR beta chain is given with its context. This record belongs to a study of beta chain features in type 1 diabetes. V was pared by 3 bases and J by 6 bases, with 7 bases of the junction left unmatched. This CDR3 contains 14 residues. Per the germline V gene, CDR1 is KGHSH and CDR2 is LQKENI. Expressed TCRB transcripts got sequenced, as all isolated RNA was reverse transcribed. Assay: immunoSEQ multiplex PCR; the TCRdb copy retains only in-frame clones and omits some. The table records 15,000 to 17,000 clones, roughly 44% of them present only once. The source is a woman aged 40 to 50 in good health. The chain combines TRBV18 with TRBJ2-7, with TRBD1 matching over 8 bases. Sequencing was done on a sample of stem cell memory CD4+ T cells from blood. CDR3 region: CASSPIGDRGEQYF. The CDR3 DNA reads TGTGCCAGCTCACCTATTGGCGACAGGGGCGAGCAGTACTTC.